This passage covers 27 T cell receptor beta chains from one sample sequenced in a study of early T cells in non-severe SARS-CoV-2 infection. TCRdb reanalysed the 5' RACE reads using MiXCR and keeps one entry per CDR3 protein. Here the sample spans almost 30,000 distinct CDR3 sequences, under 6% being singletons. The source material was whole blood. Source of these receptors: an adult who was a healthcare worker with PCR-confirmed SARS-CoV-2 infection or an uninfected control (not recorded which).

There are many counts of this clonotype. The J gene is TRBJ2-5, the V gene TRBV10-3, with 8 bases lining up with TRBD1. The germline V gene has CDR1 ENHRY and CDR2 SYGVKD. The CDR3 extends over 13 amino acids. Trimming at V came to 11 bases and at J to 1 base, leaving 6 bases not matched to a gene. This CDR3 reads CAYQGQAQETQYF. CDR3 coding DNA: TGTGCCTATCAGGGACAGGCCCAAGAGACCCAGTACTTC.

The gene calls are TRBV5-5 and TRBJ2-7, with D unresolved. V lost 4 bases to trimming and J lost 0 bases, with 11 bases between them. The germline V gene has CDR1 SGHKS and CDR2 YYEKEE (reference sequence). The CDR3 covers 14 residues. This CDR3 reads CASSLSQTSYEQYF. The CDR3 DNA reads TGTGCCAGCAGCCTCTCGCAGACCTCCTACGAGCAGTACTTC.

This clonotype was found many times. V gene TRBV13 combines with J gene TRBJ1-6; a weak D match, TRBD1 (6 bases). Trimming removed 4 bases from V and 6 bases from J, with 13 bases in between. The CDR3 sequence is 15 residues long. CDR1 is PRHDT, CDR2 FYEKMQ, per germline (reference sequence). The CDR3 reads CASSSGTTSNSPLHF. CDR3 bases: TGTGCCAGCAGCTCTGGGACAACTAGTAATTCACCCCTCCACTTT. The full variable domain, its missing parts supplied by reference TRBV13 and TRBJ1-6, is AAGVIQSPRHLIKEKRETATLKCYPIPRHDTVYWYQQGPGQDPQFLISFYEKMQSDKGSIPDRFSAQQFSDYHSELNMSSLELGDSALYFCASSSGTTSNSPLHFGNGTRLTVT.

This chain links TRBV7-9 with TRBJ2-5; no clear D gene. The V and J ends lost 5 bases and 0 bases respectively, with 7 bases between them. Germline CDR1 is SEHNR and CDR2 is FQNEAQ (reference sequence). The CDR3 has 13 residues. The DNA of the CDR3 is TGTGCCAGCAGCAGCACGAACCAAGAGACCCAGTACTTC. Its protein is CASSSTNQETQYF.

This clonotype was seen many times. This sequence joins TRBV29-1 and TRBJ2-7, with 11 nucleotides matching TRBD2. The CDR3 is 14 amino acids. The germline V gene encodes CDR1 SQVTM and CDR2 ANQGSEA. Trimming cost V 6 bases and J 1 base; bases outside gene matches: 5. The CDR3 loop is CSVKTSGDSYEQYF. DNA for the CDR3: TGCAGCGTCAAGACTAGCGGGGATTCCTACGAGCAGTACTTC.

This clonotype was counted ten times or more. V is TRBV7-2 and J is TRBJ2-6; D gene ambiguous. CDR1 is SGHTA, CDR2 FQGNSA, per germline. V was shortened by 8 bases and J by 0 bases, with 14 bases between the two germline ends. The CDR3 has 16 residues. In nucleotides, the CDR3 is TGTGCCAGCGCACCACTACAGCGCTCTGGGGCCAACGTCCTGACTTTC. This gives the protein CASAPLQRSGANVLTF.

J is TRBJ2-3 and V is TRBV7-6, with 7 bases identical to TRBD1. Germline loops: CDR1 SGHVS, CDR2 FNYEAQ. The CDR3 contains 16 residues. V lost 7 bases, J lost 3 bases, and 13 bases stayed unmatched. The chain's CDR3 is CASTSRGGRVTDTQYF. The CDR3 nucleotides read TGTGCCAGCACCTCCCGAGGGGGCAGGGTGACAGATACGCAGTATTTT.

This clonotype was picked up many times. CDR3 sequence reads: CATSDWTSGSLNEQFF. DNA of the CDR3: TGTGCCACCAGTGATTGGACTAGCGGGTCACTCAATGAGCAGTTCTTC. This chain joins TRBV24-1 and TRBJ2-1; the match to TRBD2 covers 11 bases. V was pared by 2 bases and J by 6 bases, with 5 bases of the junction left unmatched. CDR1 is KGHDR and CDR2 is SFDVKD in the germline V gene. The CDR3 has 16 amino acids.

The CDR3 is CASSGIGDSQETQYF. The CDR3 nucleotides are TGTGCCAGCAGCGGTATCGGGGACAGTCAAGAGACCCAGTACTTC. The V and J genes are TRBV7-7 and TRBJ2-5, with TRBD1 matching over 7 bases. There are 15 residues in the CDR3. Unmatched junction bases numbered 8, after V lost 5 bases and J lost 2 bases. Germline V lookup: CDR1 SSHAT, CDR2 FNYEAQ (reference sequence).

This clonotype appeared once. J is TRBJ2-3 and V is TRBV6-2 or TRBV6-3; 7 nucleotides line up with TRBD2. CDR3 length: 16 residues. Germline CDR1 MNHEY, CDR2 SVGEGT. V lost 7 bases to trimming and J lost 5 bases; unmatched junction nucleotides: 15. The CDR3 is CASTQRPAGTVDTQYF. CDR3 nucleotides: TGTGCCAGCACCCAACGTCCAGCGGGGACCGTAGATACGCAGTATTTT.

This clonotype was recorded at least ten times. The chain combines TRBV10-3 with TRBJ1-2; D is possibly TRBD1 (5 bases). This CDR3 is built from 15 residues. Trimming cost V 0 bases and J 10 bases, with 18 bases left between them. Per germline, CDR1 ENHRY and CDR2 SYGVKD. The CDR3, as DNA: TGTGCCATCAGTGAGTCGGACACGGCGCGCAATCTCTACACCTTC. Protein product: CAISESDTARNLYTF.

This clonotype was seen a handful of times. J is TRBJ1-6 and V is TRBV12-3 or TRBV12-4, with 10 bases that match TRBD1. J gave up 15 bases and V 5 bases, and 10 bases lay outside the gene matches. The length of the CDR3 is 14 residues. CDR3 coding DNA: TGTGCCAGCAGTCCGGGACAGGGGCCCCTTAACCTCCACTTT. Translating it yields CASSPGQGPLNLHF.

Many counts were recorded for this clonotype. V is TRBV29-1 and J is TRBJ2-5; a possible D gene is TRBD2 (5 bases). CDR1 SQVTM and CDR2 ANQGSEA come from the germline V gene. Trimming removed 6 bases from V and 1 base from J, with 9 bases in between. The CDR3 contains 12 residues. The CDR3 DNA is TGCAGCGTCACTAGTGGCCAAGAGACCCAGTACTTC. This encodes CSVTSGQETQYF.

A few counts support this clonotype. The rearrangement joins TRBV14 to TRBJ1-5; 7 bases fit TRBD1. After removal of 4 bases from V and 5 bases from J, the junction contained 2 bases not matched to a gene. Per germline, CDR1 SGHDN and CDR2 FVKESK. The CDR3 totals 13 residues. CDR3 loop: CASSRDSDQPQHF. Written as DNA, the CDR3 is TGTGCCAGCAGCCGGGACAGCGATCAGCCCCAGCATTTT.

The CDR3 is CASSGSSYGYTF. DNA of the CDR3: TGTGCTAGTTCGGGGTCCTCATATGGCTACACCTTC. This sequence joins TRBV12-5 and TRBJ1-2, with D hard to call. V was clipped by 8 bases and J by 5 bases, with 12 bases between them. Germline CDR1 LGHNT, CDR2 FRNRAP. This CDR3 is built from 12 residues.

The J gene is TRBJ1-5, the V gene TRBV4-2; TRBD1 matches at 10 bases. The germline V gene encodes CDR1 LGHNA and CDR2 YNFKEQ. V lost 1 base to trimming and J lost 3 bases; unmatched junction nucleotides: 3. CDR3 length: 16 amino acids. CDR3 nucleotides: TGTGCCAGCAGCCAAGTCGACAGGGGGCTCAATCAGCCCCAGCATTTT. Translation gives CASSQVDRGLNQPQHF.

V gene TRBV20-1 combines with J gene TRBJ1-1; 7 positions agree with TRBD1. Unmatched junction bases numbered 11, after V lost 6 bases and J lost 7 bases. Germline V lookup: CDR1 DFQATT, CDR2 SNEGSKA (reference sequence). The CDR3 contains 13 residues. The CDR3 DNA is TGCAGTGCGAGGGGGCCGGGAAGGATTGAAGCTTTCTTT. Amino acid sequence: CSARGPGRIEAFF.

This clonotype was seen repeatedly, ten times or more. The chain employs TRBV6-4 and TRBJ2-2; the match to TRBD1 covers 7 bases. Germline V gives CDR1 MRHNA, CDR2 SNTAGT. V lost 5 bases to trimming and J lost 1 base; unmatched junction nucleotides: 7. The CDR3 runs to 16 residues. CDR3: CASSPAGTVNTGELFF. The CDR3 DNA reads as TGTGCCAGCAGTCCGGCCGGGACAGTGAACACCGGGGAGCTGTTTTTT.

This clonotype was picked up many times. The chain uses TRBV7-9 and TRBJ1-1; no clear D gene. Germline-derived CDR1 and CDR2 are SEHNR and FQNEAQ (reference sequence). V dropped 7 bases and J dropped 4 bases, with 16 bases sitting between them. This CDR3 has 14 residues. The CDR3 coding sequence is TGTGCCAGCACCACTGGGGTTAGTAGCACTGAAGCTTTCTTT. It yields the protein CASTTGVSSTEAFF.

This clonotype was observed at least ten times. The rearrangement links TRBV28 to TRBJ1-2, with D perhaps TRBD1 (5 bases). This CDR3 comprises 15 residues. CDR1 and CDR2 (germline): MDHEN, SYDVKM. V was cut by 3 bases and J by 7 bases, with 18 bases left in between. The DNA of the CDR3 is TGTGCCAGCAGTTTGCTCAACGGTGGGGGTCGTGGCTACACCTTC. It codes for CASSLLNGGGRGYTF.

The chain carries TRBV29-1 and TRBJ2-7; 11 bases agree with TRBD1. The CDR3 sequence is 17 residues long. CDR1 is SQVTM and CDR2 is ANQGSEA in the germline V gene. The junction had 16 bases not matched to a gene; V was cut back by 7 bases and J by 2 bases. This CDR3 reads CSDFLVRDRGETYEQYF. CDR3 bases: TGCAGCGATTTCTTAGTACGGGACAGGGGGGAAACCTACGAGCAGTACTTC.

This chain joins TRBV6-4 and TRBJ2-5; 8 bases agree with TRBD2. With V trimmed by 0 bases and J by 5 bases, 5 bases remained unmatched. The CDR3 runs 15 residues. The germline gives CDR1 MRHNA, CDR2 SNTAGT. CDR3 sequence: CASSDSAGALETQYF. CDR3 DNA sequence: TGTGCCAGCAGTGACTCAGCGGGGGCTCTGGAGACCCAGTACTTC.

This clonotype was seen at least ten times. The chain's CDR3 is CASRKRGDPNEQFF. The CDR3 nucleotides are TGTGCCAGCAGAAAGCGGGGGGACCCCAATGAGCAGTTCTTC. V is TRBV6-5 and J is TRBJ2-1, with TRBD2 identical over 9 bases. V was clipped by 6 bases and J by 6 bases; unmatched bases: 6. The germline V gene has CDR1 MNHEY and CDR2 SVGAGI. CDR3 size: 14 residues.

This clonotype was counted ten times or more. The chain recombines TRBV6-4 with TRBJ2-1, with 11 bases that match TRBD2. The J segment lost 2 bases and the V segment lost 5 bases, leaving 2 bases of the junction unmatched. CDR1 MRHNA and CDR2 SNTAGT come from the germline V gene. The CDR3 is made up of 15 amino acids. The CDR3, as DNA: TGTGCCAGCAGTCCACTAGCGGGGGCCTACAATGAGCAGTTCTTC. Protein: CASSPLAGAYNEQFF.

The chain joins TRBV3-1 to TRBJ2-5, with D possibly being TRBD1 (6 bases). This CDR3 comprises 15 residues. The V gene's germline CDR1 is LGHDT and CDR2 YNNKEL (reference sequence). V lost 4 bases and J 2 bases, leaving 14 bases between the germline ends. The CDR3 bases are TGTGCCAGCAGCCGAAAACTGGACAGTCAAGAGACCCAGTACTTC. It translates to CASSRKLDSQETQYF.

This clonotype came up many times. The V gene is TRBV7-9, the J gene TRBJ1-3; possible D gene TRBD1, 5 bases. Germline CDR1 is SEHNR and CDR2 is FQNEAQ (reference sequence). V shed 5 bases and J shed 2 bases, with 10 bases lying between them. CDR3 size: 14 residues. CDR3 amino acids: CASSAWTTGNTIYF. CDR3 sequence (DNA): TGTGCCAGCAGCGCTTGGACAACTGGAAACACCATATATTTT.

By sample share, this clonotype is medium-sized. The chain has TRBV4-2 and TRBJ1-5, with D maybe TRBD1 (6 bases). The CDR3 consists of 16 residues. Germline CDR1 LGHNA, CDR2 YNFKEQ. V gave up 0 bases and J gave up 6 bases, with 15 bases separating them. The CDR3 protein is CASSQDNRVYSQPQHF. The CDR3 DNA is TGTGCCAGCAGCCAAGATAACAGGGTTTATAGTCAGCCCCAGCATTTT.